This TCR beta chain was recovered during a study of blood T cell repertoires in COVID-19. The assay was immunoSEQ multiplex PCR, and TCRdb's table has in-frame clones only and misses some. The sample has about 200,000 clones; around 89% are singletons. Which cohort a participant joined came from the clinical history participants gave. Trimming shortened V by 0 bases and J by 8 bases, and 16 bases separated the two germline ends. The CDR3 sequence is 15 residues long. Germline V gene data show CDR1 as LGHDT and CDR2 as YNNKEL (reference sequence). This clone has a handful of counts. The rearrangement joins TRBV3-1 (or the pseudogene TRBV3-2) to TRBJ1-2; weak D call: TRBD1 (5 bases). The specimen was PBMCs or T cells enriched from blood (not recorded which). The TCR sequence derives from a woman in her late teens or twenties who had recovered from COVID-19. The DNA of the CDR3 is TGTGCCAGCAGCCAAGATAATCGGGGGAGGCGCGGCTACACCTTC. Residues: CASSQDNRGRRGYTF.